The following is a T cell receptor beta chain sequence with its context. This sample is drawn from a study of technical replicates of blood from a few donors. The CDR3 length is 14 residues. V lost 7 bases and J lost 2; bases outside the gene matches: 7. The germline gives CDR1 MGHRA, CDR2 YSYEKL. The protocol was immunoSEQ multiplex PCR, while the TCRdb copy is restricted to in-frame clones and leaves out a portion. The table lists around 92,000 clones, approximately 95% of them singletons. The TCR sequence derives from a human donor in good health. The sequenced material came from T cells isolated from PBMCs. V gene TRBV4-1 combines with J gene TRBJ1-2; 7 bases match TRBD1. CDR3 amino acids: CASTKGDSNYGYTF. Written as DNA, the CDR3 is TGCGCCAGCACCAAGGGGGACAGCAACTATGGCTACACCTTC.